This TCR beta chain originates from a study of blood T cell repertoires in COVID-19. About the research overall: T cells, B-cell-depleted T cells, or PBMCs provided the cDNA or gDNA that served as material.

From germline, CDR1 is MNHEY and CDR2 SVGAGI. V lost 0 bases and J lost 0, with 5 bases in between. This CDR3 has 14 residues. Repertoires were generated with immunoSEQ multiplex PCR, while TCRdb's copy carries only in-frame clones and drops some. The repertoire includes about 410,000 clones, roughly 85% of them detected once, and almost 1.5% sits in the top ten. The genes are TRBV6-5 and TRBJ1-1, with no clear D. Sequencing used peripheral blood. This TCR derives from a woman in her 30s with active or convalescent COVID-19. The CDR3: CASSYSNLNTEAFF. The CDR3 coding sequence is TGTGCCAGCAGTTACTCGAACTTGAACACTGAAGCTTTCTTT.